The rows below give T cell receptor beta chains drawn from one sample of a study of regulatory T cells in long-lasting Graves disease. TCRdb reprocessed the multiplex PCR reads with MiXCR, giving one entry per CDR3 protein. The sample carries some 420,000 distinct CDR3 sequences, approximately 23% recorded once. This material consisted of peripheral blood mononuclear cells (PBMCs), taken when the disease was refractory, from a patient treated with antithyroid drugs. All receptors come from a female donor with Graves disease. The CDR3 runs from the conserved cysteine through the conserved F or W. The D gene is left open where the match is weak. Size tells how often a clone was seen (once, few, many) or the class of an expanded clone, and some rows leave it out.

clone_size	v_call	j_call	d_call	cdr3_nt	cdr3_aa
many	TRBV6-1	TRBJ2-7	TRBD1	TGTGCCAGCAGTGACCCGGGACAGGGTCCCGTCGAGCAGTACTTC	CASSDPGQGPVEQYF
many	TRBV11-3	TRBJ2-7	TRBD2	TGTGCCAGCAGCTACACCCTGACTAGCGGATCCTACGAGCAGTACTTC	CASSYTLTSGSYEQYF
few	TRBV6-1	TRBJ2-6	TRBD1	TGTGCCGTCGGGACAGTTTCCTCTGGGGCCAACGTCCTGACTTTC	CAVGTVSSGANVLTF
few	TRBV11-3	TRBJ2-1	TRBD2	TGTGCCAGCAGCCGAGAAGCGGGGGGACTCTACAATGAGCAGTTCTTC	CASSREAGGLYNEQFF
few	TRBV3-1	TRBJ1-1	NA	TGTGCCAGCAGCCAAGAGGGAATTGAAGCTTTCTTT	CASSQEGIEAFF
NA	TRBV28	TRBJ2-2	TRBD2	TGTGCCAGCAGTTCACCCTTACTAGCGGGGGGCTCGAACACCGGGGAGCTGTTTTTT	CASSSPLLAGGSNTGELFF
many	TRBV10-3	TRBJ1-1	NA	TGTGCCATCAGTGACAAGGGGAACACTGAAGCTTTCTTT	CAISDKGNTEAFF
NA	TRBV27	TRBJ1-5	NA	TGTGCCAGCAGTCTGAGGGGGATGCAGCCCCAGCATTTT	CASSLRGMQPQHF
many	TRBV2	TRBJ2-7	NA	TGTGCCAGCAGTGAACATAGTCGGACCTACGAGCAGTACTTC	CASSEHSRTYEQYF
NA	TRBV5-1	TRBJ2-7	TRBD1	TGCGCCAGCAGCCCCGGACAGGATGGCGAGCAGTACTTC	CASSPGQDGEQYF
many	TRBV11-2	TRBJ2-5	NA	TGTGCCAGCAGCGTCGGTGGGCTTGTCCAAGAGACCCAGTACTTC	CASSVGGLVQETQYF
NA	TRBV12-3/TRBV12-4	TRBJ2-1	TRBD1	TGTGCCAGCAGTTACCGGGACAGTGACAATGAGCAGTTCTTC	CASSYRDSDNEQFF
few	TRBV19	TRBJ1-1	NA	TGTGCCAGTAGGCCCGGGACGGACACTGAAGCTTTCTTT	CASRPGTDTEAFF
once	TRBV2	TRBJ2-3	TRBD2	TGTGCCAGCAGAAGACTAGCGGGGCTCACAGATACGCAGTATTTT	CASRRLAGLTDTQYF
once	TRBV4-3	TRBJ1-4	NA	TGCGCCAGCAGCCAAGACCGGATGAATGAAAAACTGTTTTTT	CASSQDRMNEKLFF
NA	TRBV3-1	TRBJ2-2	NA	TGTGCCAGCAGCCAAGATGAGGCAGGTCTTGTCGGGGAGCTGTTTTTT	CASSQDEAGLVGELFF
many	TRBV10-3	TRBJ2-7	NA	TGTGCCATCAGTGAGTCGGAGCCCGAGCAGTACTTC	CAISESEPEQYF
many	TRBV5-4	TRBJ2-5	NA	TGTGCCAGCAGCTTGATAGCAGGACGGGAGACCCAGTACTTC	CASSLIAGRETQYF
NA	TRBV14	TRBJ1-2	NA	TGTGCCAGCAGCCAAGTTGGCAACAATCTCTATGGCTACACCTTC	CASSQVGNNLYGYTF
many	TRBV11-3	TRBJ1-2	NA	TGTGCCAGCAGCCAACCAGACTCCCGCTATGGCTACACCTTC	CASSQPDSRYGYTF
NA	TRBV9	TRBJ1-2	TRBD1	TGTGCCAGCAGCGTAGACGGGACAGGGCCCACCTCCTATGGCTACACCTTC	CASSVDGTGPTSYGYTF
few	TRBV30	TRBJ1-5	TRBD1	TGTGCCTGGATCTCAAAACGAGACAGGGGATATCAGCCCCAGCATTTT	CAWISKRDRGYQPQHF
few	TRBV20-1	TRBJ2-5	NA	TGCAGTGCCCCCCAACTAGTGGGGTACCAAGAGACCCAGTACTTC	CSAPQLVGYQETQYF
few	TRBV2	TRBJ1-2	TRBD1	TGTGCCAGCAGACCACTTAGACAGGGGAACAATGGCTACACCTTC	CASRPLRQGNNGYTF
NA	TRBV7-3	TRBJ2-1	NA	TGTGCCAGCAGCGGGACCGATGGAGATGAGCAGTTCTTC	CASSGTDGDEQFF
NA	TRBV5-1	TRBJ1-1	NA	TGCGCCAGCAGCTTGATAGCCACTGAAGCTTTCTTT	CASSLIATEAFF
NA	TRBV19	TRBJ1-2	NA	TGCGCCAGCAGCCAGACGCAGGGAGTGGATGGCTACACCTTC	CASSQTQGVDGYTF
many	TRBV11-2	TRBJ2-7	TRBD2	TGTGCCAGCAGCTACCCGCTAGCGGGAGGCTCCTACGAGCAGTACTTC	CASSYPLAGGSYEQYF
NA	TRBV28	TRBJ2-3	NA	TGTGCCATCACAAGGGCGGGAAGGACAGATACGCAGTATTTT	CAITRAGRTDTQYF
NA	TRBV9	TRBJ2-7	NA	TGTGCCAGCAGCGTAGTGGGGGCAGGGCGCGAGCAGTACTTC	CASSVVGAGREQYF
many	TRBV15	TRBJ1-5	NA	TGTGCCACCAGCAGGCTCAGCAATCAGCCCCAGCATTTT	CATSRLSNQPQHF
many	TRBV28	TRBJ2-7	NA	TGTGCCAGCAGTTTCTCAAATGGGGGTTACGAGCAGTACTTC	CASSFSNGGYEQYF
few	TRBV7-9	TRBJ1-4	NA	TGTGCCAGCAGCTTAGGAGGGGATCCTAATGAAAAACTGTTTTTT	CASSLGGDPNEKLFF
once	TRBV20-1	TRBJ2-1	TRBD2	TGCAGTGCTAGAGATCAGGCTAGCGGAGCCTACAATGAGCAGTTCTTC	CSARDQASGAYNEQFF
NA	TRBV6-2/TRBV6-3	TRBJ2-7	TRBD1	TGTGCCAGCAGTTACTCGTACAGGGGGCTCTACGAGCAGTACTTC	CASSYSYRGLYEQYF
NA	TRBV9	TRBJ2-2	NA	TGTGCCAGCAGCGTAGATGGCCGAAACACCGGGGAGCTGTTTTTT	CASSVDGRNTGELFF
many	TRBV28	TRBJ2-5	NA	TGTGCCAGTGCTGGGACAAATCAAGAGACCCAGTACTTC	CASAGTNQETQYF
NA	TRBV14	TRBJ1-5	TRBD1	TGTGCCAGCAGCCAACAGGGGGGGGATCAGCCCCAGCATTTT	CASSQQGGDQPQHF
NA	TRBV5-1	TRBJ1-3	TRBD1	TGCGCCAGCAGCTTGACAGGGGATAACTCTGGAAACACCATATATTTT	CASSLTGDNSGNTIYF
many	TRBV20-1	TRBJ2-5	TRBD1	TGCAGTGCTAGAGATGGGACAGGGGAATCAGAGACCCAGTACTTC	CSARDGTGESETQYF
many	TRBV9	TRBJ2-5	TRBD1	TGTGCCAGCAGCTATGAATCACGGACAGGGGAGACCCAGTACTTC	CASSYESRTGETQYF
few	TRBV28	TRBJ2-1	TRBD2	TGTGCCAGCAGTTTTGGTGGAGGAGCTAGCGGTTACAATGAGCAGTTCTTC	CASSFGGGASGYNEQFF
NA	TRBV4-1	TRBJ2-7	NA	TGCGCCAGCAGCCCGGCCGGGCAGAACTACGAGCAGTACTTC	CASSPAGQNYEQYF
NA	TRBV20-1	TRBJ2-3	TRBD2	TGCAGTGCTAGAGATCAGCTAGCGGGAGTTGCAGATACGCAGTATTTT	CSARDQLAGVADTQYF
many	TRBV20-1	TRBJ1-2	NA	TGCAGTGTCAGCCAGACTAACTATGGCTACACCTTC	CSVSQTNYGYTF
NA	TRBV18	TRBJ1-6	NA	TGTGCCAGCTCACCAGGGGGGAACAGCTCACCCCTCCACTTT	CASSPGGNSSPLHF
few	TRBV20-1	TRBJ1-6	NA	TGCAGTGCTAGAGATGTGTCAGGGCGAGGTTCACCCCTCCACTTT	CSARDVSGRGSPLHF
NA	TRBV24-1	TRBJ2-2	TRBD1	TGTGCCACCAGTGATACCGGACAGGGATGGAACACCGGGGAGCTGTTTTTT	CATSDTGQGWNTGELFF
NA	TRBV19	TRBJ2-7	NA	TGTGCCAGCACTGACACGAGAAGCTCCTACGAGCAGTACTTC	CASTDTRSSYEQYF
NA	TRBV5-6	TRBJ2-2	NA	TGTGCCAGCAGCTTAGGCAGGACAGTAACCGGGGAGCTGTTTTTT	CASSLGRTVTGELFF
many	TRBV6-2/TRBV6-3	TRBJ2-7	NA	TGTGCCAGCAGTTACTCGAGAAGGGCCGGCTCCTACGAGCAGTACTTC	CASSYSRRAGSYEQYF
NA	TRBV28	TRBJ2-1	TRBD1	TGTGCCAGCAGTTTATGGGGGACAGTTAACAATGAGCAGTTCTTC	CASSLWGTVNNEQFF
few	TRBV19	TRBJ2-7	TRBD2	TGTGCCAGTAGTGCCGGACTAGCGGACTCCTACGAGCAGTACTTC	CASSAGLADSYEQYF
few	TRBV25-1	TRBJ2-5	NA	TGTGCCAGCAGTGATAGGACAGCCTCTGAGACCCAGCACTTC	CASSDRTASETQHF
few	TRBV6-1	TRBJ2-7	NA	TGTGCCAGCAGCTCAGGGGGGGGAGAGCAGTACTTC	CASSSGGGEQYF
NA	TRBV15	TRBJ2-1	TRBD2	TGTGCCACCAGCAGAGCCCCTAGCGGCGTCAATGAGCAGTTCTTC	CATSRAPSGVNEQFF
few	TRBV5-4	TRBJ1-2	TRBD1	TGTGCCAGCAGCCGGGACAGGGAATTTGGCTACACCTTC	CASSRDREFGYTF
many	TRBV28	TRBJ1-2	NA	TGTGCCAGCAGTTCCAGGGAGGGGAGGGATGATGGCTACACCTTC	CASSSREGRDDGYTF
many	TRBV12-3/TRBV12-4	TRBJ1-5	NA	TGTGCCAGCAGTTTAGGGCAGGGAGGAACTCAGCCCCAGCATTTT	CASSLGQGGTQPQHF
many	TRBV28	TRBJ2-5	TRBD2	TGTGCCAGCAGTCCCTTCTGGCTAGCGGATCAAGAGACCCAGTACTTC	CASSPFWLADQETQYF